These 11 T cell receptor beta chains were all obtained from the same sample, sequenced in a study of cytomegalovirus exposure and HLA in healthy donors. The PCR was carried out with 60 Vbeta primers and 13 Jbeta primers. The protocol was immunoSEQ multiplex PCR, while the TCRdb copy is restricted to in-frame clones and leaves out a portion. The data hold approximately 220,000 clones, with roughly 80% observed a single time. The sample consisted of PBMCs. Receptor source: a man younger than 45 in good health and CMV-seronegative.

This sequence joins TRBV10-3 and TRBJ1-1; a possible D gene is TRBD1 (5 bases). Germline-derived CDR1 and CDR2 are ENHRY and SYGVKD. The germline V and J ends were trimmed by 4 bases and 0 bases, with 9 bases remaining between them. This CDR3 comprises 14 residues. The CDR3 here is CAISGQRMNTEAFF. The CDR3 region has the DNA TGTGCCATCAGTGGACAGAGGATGAACACTGAAGCTTTCTTT.

The chain carries TRBV11-1 and TRBJ2-5; TRBD1 aligns across 8 bases. The CDR3 is 15 amino acids. Germline values: CDR1 SGHAT, CDR2 FQDESV (reference sequence). After removal of 4 bases from V and 5 bases from J, the junction contained 9 bases not matched to a gene. This CDR3 is CASSSAGGAGETQYF. The CDR3 bases are TGTGCCAGCAGCTCAGCAGGGGGCGCGGGGGAGACCCAGTACTTC.

The chain's CDR3 is CASGDRVLGGYTF. For the CDR3, the DNA is TGCGCCAGCGGAGACAGGGTTCTCGGCGGCTACACCTTC. This chain uses TRBV10-2 with TRBJ1-2; 7 bases map to TRBD1. CDR1 and CDR2 from the germline V gene are WSHSY and SAAADI. Trimming removed 8 bases from V and 8 bases from J; junction bases left unmatched: 11. The CDR3 covers 13 residues.

This chain joins TRBV19 and TRBJ1-5, with 7 bases matching TRBD1. In germline, CDR1 is LNHDA, CDR2 SQIVND (reference sequence). J was trimmed by 0 bases and V by 5 bases; bases with no gene match: 7. The CDR3 is 16 amino acids. The CDR3 here is CASSRGQANSNQPQHF. DNA for the CDR3: TGTGCCAGTAGTCGTGGACAGGCAAATAGCAATCAGCCCCAGCATTTT.

The CDR3 protein is CASSQEGTSGSAQYF. The CDR3 DNA is TGTGCCAGCAGCCAGGAGGGGACTAGCGGCTCGGCCCAGTACTTC. The rearrangement joins TRBV7-3 to TRBJ2-5, with 11 nucleotides matching TRBD2. Germline loops: CDR1 SGHTA, CDR2 FQGTGA. The CDR3 runs to 15 residues. The V and J ends lost 5 bases and 9 bases, in that order; junction bases with no gene match: 11.

The chain has TRBV5-4 and TRBJ2-7; 8 bases agree with TRBD1. CDR1 and CDR2 from the germline V gene are SGHNT and YYREEE (reference sequence). Losses at the gene ends were 5 bases for V and 5 bases for J; bases not matched to a gene: 9. The CDR3 runs 14 residues. The CDR3 sequence is CASSSDRGGDEQYF. The CDR3 DNA reads TGTGCCAGCAGTTCCGACAGGGGAGGCGACGAGCAGTACTTC.

This clone was seen a few times. V is TRBV9 and J is TRBJ2-3; 12 nucleotides line up with TRBD2. Germline CDR1 SGDLS, CDR2 YYNGEE. Unmatched junction bases numbered 8, after V lost 1 base and J lost 2 bases. This CDR3 has 18 residues. CDR3 DNA: TGTGCCAGCAGCGTACCTCGCACTAGCGGGGGGCCCACAGATACGCAGTATTTT. Amino acids: CASSVPRTSGGPTDTQYF.

The gene calls are TRBV6-5 and TRBJ1-2; D is unresolved. Germline V gene lookup returns CDR1 MNHEY and CDR2 SVGAGI. V was clipped by 4 bases and J by 1 base, with 16 bases between them. The CDR3 runs 16 residues. CDR3 bases: TGTGCCAGCAGTTCCCTGGCGCCCGGACTTAACTATGGCTACACCTTC. It yields the protein CASSSLAPGLNYGYTF.

The gene calls are TRBV28 and TRBJ2-3; a weak D match, TRBD2 (6 bases). CDR1 and CDR2 (germline): MDHEN, SYDVKM. Trimming removed 6 bases from V and 0 bases from J, with 7 bases in between. This CDR3 spans 13 amino acids. The CDR3 reads CASSAGSTDTQYF. The CDR3 DNA sequence: TGTGCCAGCAGCGCGGGGAGCACAGATACGCAGTATTTT.

The chain joins TRBV7-2 to TRBJ1-4; the D gene is possibly TRBD1 (6 bases). The CDR3 sequence is 15 residues long. With 0 bases removed from V and 5 bases from J, the gap between germline ends came to 10 bases. The germline gives CDR1 SGHTA, CDR2 FQGNSA. The CDR3 protein is CASSLAYRENEKLFF. Here the CDR3 DNA reads TGTGCCAGCAGCTTAGCCTACAGGGAAAATGAAAAACTGTTTTTT.

J is TRBJ2-7 and V is TRBV29-1, with 7 bases that match TRBD1. Germline-derived CDR1 and CDR2 are SQVTM and ANQGSEA. The CDR3 runs to 12 residues. The junction had 4 bases not matched to a gene; V was cut back by 5 bases and J by 3 bases. CDR3 protein: CSVRDSYYEQYF. The CDR3 region has the DNA TGCAGCGTTCGGGACAGCTACTACGAGCAGTACTTC.